This TCR beta chain stems from a study of T cell repertoires in cytomegalovirus infection. This clonotype appeared many times. TCRdb independently ran MiXCR on the reads; one entry per CDR3 protein. The sample has 150,000 to 200,000 distinct CDR3 sequences; 9.5% are singletons. This CDR3 contains 13 residues. With 4 bases removed from V and 2 bases from J, the gap between germline ends came to 5 bases. Germline V gene lookup returns CDR1 SGHTA and CDR2 FQGNSA. This rearrangement joins TRBV7-2 to TRBJ2-2; no reliable D call. The sequence came from a human donor in good health (CMV status not recorded). Some clones in this sample may be carry-over from other donors' samples. The sample taken for sequencing was PBMCs. DNA for the CDR3: TGTGCCAGCAGCTGGCTAAACACCGGGGAGCTGTTTTTT. It is translated as CASSWLNTGELFF.